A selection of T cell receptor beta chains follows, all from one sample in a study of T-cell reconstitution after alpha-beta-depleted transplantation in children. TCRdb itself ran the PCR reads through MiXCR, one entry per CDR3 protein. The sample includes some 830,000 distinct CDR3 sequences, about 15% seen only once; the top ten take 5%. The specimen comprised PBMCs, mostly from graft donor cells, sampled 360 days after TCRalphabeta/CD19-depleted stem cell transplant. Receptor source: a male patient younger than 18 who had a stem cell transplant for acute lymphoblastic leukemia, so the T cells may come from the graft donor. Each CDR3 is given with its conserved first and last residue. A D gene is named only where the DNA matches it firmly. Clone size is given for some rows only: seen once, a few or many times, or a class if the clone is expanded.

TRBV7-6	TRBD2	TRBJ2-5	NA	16	CASSLATAGGPETQYF	TGTGCCAGCAGCTTAGCGACAGCGGGAGGGCCGGAGACCCAGTACTTC
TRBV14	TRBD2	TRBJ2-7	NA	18	CASSPKRTSGRRTYEQYF	TGTGCCAGCAGCCCCAAACGGACTAGCGGGAGGCGCACCTACGAGCAGTACTTC
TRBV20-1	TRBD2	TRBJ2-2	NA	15	CSAPRLAVNTGELFF	TGCAGTGCCCCAAGACTAGCGGTGAACACCGGGGAGCTGTTTTTT
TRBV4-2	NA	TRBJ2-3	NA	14	CASSQVDATWGQYF	TGTGCCAGCAGCCAAGTGGACGCGACCTGGGGGCAGTATTTT
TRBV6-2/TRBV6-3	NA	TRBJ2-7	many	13	CASSYVRTYEQYF	TGTGCCAGCAGTTACGTGAGGACCTACGAGCAGTACTTC
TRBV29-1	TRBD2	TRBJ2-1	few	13	CSVVAGGPDEQFF	TGCAGCGTTGTAGCGGGAGGGCCTGATGAGCAGTTCTTC
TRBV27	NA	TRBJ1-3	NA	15	CASSLSRGLGNTIYF	TGTGCCAGCAGTTTATCGCGGGGGCTCGGAAACACCATATATTTT
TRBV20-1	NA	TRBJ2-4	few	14	CSARSGLSKNIQYF	TGCAGTGCTAGGTCAGGGCTTTCCAAAAACATTCAGTACTTC
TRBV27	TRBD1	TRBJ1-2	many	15	CASSLSTGLGYGYTF	TGTGCCAGCAGTTTATCGACAGGGCTTGGGTATGGCTACACCTTC
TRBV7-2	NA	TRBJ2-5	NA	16	CASSLSYAALQETQYF	TGTGCCAGCAGCTTATCTTACGCGGCGCTGCAAGAGACCCAGTACTTC
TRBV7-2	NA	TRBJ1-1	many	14	CASSLRRGNTEAFF	TGTGCCAGCAGCTTACGTCGTGGCAACACTGAAGCTTTCTTT
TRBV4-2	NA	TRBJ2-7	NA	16	CASSQDGAGLPYEQYF	TGTGCCAGCAGCCAAGACGGGGCGGGCCTACCCTACGAGCAGTACTTC
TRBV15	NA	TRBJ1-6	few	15	CATSRDFVGNSPLHF	TGTGCCACCAGCAGAGATTTCGTAGGCAATTCACCCCTCCACTTT
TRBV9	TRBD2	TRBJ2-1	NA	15	CASSVSLAGSNEQFF	TGTGCCAGCAGCGTTTCTCTAGCGGGCTCCAATGAGCAGTTCTTC
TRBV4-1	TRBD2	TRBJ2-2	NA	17	CASSQGGLVRNTGELFF	TGCGCCAGCAGCCAAGGCGGACTAGTCCGGAACACCGGGGAGCTGTTTTTT
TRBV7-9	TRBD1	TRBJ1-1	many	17	CASSLAGQGFRNTEAFF	TGTGCCAGCAGCTTAGCGGGACAGGGGTTTCGGAACACTGAAGCTTTCTTT
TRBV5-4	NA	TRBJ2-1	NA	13	CASSPQGWNEQFF	TGTGCCAGCAGCCCTCAGGGTTGGAATGAGCAGTTCTTC
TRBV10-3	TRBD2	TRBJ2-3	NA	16	CAISGPGLEGWDTQYF	TGTGCCATCAGTGGCCCGGGACTAGAGGGATGGGATACGCAGTATTTT
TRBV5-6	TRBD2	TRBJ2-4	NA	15	CASSFSSGTQNIQYF	TGTGCCAGCAGCTTTTCTAGCGGGACCCAAAACATTCAGTACTTC
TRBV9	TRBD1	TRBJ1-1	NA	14	CASSPRAGGPEAFF	TGTGCCAGCAGCCCCAGAGCAGGGGGCCCTGAAGCTTTCTTT
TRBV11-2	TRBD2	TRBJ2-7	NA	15	CASSSLGGRAYEQYF	TGTGCCAGCAGCTCCCTCGGCGGGAGGGCCTACGAGCAGTACTTC
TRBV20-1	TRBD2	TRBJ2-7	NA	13	CSAIPRGDYEQYF	TGCAGTGCTATCCCGCGGGGGGACTACGAGCAGTACTTC
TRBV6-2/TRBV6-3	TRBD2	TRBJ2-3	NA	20	CASSYSGRPGLAALGDTQYF	TGTGCCAGCAGTTACTCGGGGAGACCTGGACTAGCGGCCTTGGGAGATACGCAGTATTTT
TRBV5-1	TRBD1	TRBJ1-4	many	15	CASSLDRGGGEKLFF	TGCGCCAGCAGCTTGGACAGGGGCGGTGGTGAAAAACTGTTTTTT
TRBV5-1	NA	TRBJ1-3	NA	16	CASSLGEWYSGNTIYF	TGCGCCAGCAGCTTGGGGGAGTGGTACTCTGGAAACACCATATATTTT
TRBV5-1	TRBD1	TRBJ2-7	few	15	CASSLRGQISYEQYF	TGCGCCAGCAGCTTGAGGGGACAGATATCCTACGAGCAGTACTTC
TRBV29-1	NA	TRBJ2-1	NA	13	CSVAGSGPPEQFF	TGCAGCGTTGCTGGGAGCGGTCCTCCTGAGCAGTTCTTC
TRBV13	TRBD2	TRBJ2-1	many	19	CASSLPTSGRGSSYNEQFF	TGTGCCAGCAGCCTCCCGACTAGCGGGAGGGGGAGCTCCTACAATGAGCAGTTCTTC
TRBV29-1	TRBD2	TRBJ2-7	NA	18	CSVGATLAGSGRADEQYF	TGCAGCGTTGGGGCTACACTAGCGGGAAGCGGGAGGGCCGACGAGCAGTACTTC
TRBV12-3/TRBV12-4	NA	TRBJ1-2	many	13	CASSLDGGYGYTF	TGTGCCAGCAGTTTGGACGGGGGCTATGGCTACACCTTC
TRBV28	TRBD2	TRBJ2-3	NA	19	CASTDTGTSGLSSTDTQYF	TGTGCCAGCACCGACACGGGAACTAGCGGGCTCTCTAGCACAGATACGCAGTATTTT
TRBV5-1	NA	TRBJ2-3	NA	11	CASSEEYTQYF	TGCGCCAGCAGCGAGGAATATACGCAGTATTTT
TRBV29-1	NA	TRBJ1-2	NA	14	CSVSTDATAYGYTF	TGCAGCGTTTCGACTGATGCAACCGCCTATGGCTACACCTTC
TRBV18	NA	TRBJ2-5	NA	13	CASSEQVPETQYF	TGTGCCAGCTCAGAACAGGTTCCGGAGACCCAGTACTTC
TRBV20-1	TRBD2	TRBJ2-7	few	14	CSARSLAGMYEQYF	TGCAGTGCTAGATCCTTAGCGGGAATGTACGAGCAGTACTTC
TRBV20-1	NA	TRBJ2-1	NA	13	CSAVRSSYNEQFF	TGCAGTGCTGTTCGAAGCTCCTACAATGAGCAGTTCTTC
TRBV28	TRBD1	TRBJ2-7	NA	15	CASSHTGTGTYEQYF	TGTGCCAGCAGTCACACCGGGACAGGAACTTACGAGCAGTACTTC
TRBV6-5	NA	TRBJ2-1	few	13	CASSWGSANEQFF	TGTGCCAGCAGTTGGGGCTCCGCCAATGAGCAGTTCTTC
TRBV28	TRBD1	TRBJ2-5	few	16	CASSSRWDRDQETQYF	TGTGCCAGCAGTTCCCGTTGGGACAGGGACCAAGAGACCCAGTACTTC
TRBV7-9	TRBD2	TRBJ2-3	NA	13	CASRGLAADTQYF	TGTGCCAGCCGCGGACTAGCAGCAGATACGCAGTATTTT
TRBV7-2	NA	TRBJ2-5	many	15	CASSLVALAGETQYF	TGTGCCAGCAGCTTAGTTGCTCTAGCTGGGGAGACCCAGTACTTC
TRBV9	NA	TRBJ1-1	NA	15	CASSVGTGPGSEAFF	TGTGCCAGCAGCGTTGGAACAGGGCCTGGCTCTGAAGCTTTCTTT
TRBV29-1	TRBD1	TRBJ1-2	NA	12	CSVEARGHGYTF	TGCAGCGTTGAAGCGAGGGGGCATGGCTACACCTTC
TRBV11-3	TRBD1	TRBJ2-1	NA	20	CASSLGPYRGRDFLYNEQFF	TGTGCCAGCAGCTTAGGCCCATACAGGGGACGGGATTTCCTATACAATGAGCAGTTCTTC
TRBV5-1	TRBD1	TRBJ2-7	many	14	CASSLGQGKREQYF	TGCGCCAGCAGCTTGGGACAGGGGAAGCGCGAGCAGTACTTC
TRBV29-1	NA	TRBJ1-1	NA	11	CSVDSDLEAFF	TGCAGCGTTGACTCGGACCTTGAAGCTTTCTTT
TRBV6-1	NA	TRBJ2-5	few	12	CASSEVGQTQYF	TGTGCCAGCAGTGAAGTCGGGCAGACCCAGTACTTC
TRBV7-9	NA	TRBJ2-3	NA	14	CASSWGAWTDTQYF	TGTGCCAGCAGCTGGGGGGCATGGACAGATACGCAGTATTTT
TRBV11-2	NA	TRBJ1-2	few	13	CASSSRGFYGYTF	TGTGCCAGCAGCTCTCGGGGATTCTATGGCTACACCTTC
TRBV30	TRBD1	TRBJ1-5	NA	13	CAWSGQGSQPQHF	TGTGCCTGGTCCGGACAGGGAAGTCAGCCCCAGCATTTT
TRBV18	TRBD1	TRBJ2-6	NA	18	CASSPRQGTKPWANVLTF	TGTGCCAGCTCACCACGACAGGGGACCAAACCCTGGGCCAACGTCCTGACTTTC
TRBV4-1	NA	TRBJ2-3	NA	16	CASSPAPEGLTDTQYF	TGCGCCAGCAGCCCGGCTCCGGAGGGGTTGACAGATACGCAGTATTTT
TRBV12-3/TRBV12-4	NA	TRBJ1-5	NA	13	CASSLRGYQPQHF	TGTGCCAGCAGTTTACGGGGTTATCAGCCCCAGCATTTT
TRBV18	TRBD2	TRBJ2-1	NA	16	CASSPHGGLAYNEQFF	TGTGCCAGCTCACCCCATGGGGGACTAGCTTACAATGAGCAGTTCTTC
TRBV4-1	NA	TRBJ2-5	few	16	CASSQDWDLEQETQYF	TGCGCCAGCAGCCAAGATTGGGACTTGGAACAAGAGACCCAGTACTTC
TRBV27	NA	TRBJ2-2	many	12	CASSFGPGELFF	TGTGCCAGCAGTTTTGGGCCCGGGGAGCTGTTTTTT
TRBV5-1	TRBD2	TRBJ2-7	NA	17	CASSLKFSERETGEQYF	TGCGCCAGCAGCCTCAAGTTTTCGGAGCGGGAGACGGGTGAGCAGTACTTC
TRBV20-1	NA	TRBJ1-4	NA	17	CSARTGALLSSHEKLFF	TGCAGTGCTAGGACGGGGGCCCTCCTTTCCTCTCATGAAAAACTGTTTTTT
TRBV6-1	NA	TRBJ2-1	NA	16	CASSPGAGSSYNEQFF	TGTGCCAGCAGTCCCGGGGCCGGGAGCTCCTACAATGAGCAGTTCTTC